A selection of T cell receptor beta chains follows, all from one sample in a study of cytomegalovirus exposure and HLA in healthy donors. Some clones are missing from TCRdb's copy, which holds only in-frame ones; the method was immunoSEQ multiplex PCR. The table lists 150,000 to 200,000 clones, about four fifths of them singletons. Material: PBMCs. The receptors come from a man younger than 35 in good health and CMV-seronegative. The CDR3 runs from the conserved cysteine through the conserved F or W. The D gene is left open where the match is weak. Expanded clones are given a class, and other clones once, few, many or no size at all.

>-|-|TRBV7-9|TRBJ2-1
TGTGCCAGCAGCTTAGAGTTGTTTGGCGGGGCAGAGCAGTTCTTC
CASSLELFGGAEQFF
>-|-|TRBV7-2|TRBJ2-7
TGTGCCAGCAGCTTAGTTGGAGACGGCGGCCCCTACGAGCAGTACTTC
CASSLVGDGGPYEQYF
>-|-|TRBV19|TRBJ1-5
TGTGCCAGTAGTATGTCCAGGGGCAATCAGCCCCAGCATTTT
CASSMSRGNQPQHF
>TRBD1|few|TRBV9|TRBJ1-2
TGTGCCAGCAGCGTAGAGACAGGGGGTAACTATGGCTACACCTTC
CASSVETGGNYGYTF
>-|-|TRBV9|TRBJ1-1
TGTGCCAGCAGCGTTGACAGTTACACTGAAGCTTTCTTT
CASSVDSYTEAFF
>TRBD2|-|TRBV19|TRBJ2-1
TGTGCCAGTAGTATCGTGACTAGCGGGGATGAGCAGTTCTTC
CASSIVTSGDEQFF
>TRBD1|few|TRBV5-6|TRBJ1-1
TGTGCCAGCAGCTTAAGGCTCCAGGGGGACACTGAAGCTTTCTTT
CASSLRLQGDTEAFF
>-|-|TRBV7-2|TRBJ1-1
TGTGCCAGCAGCTTAGGACAGGTGAACACTGAAGCTTTCTTT
CASSLGQVNTEAFF
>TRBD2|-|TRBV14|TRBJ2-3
TGTGCCAGCAGCCATGGGACTAGCGGGAGAACGTGGGACACAGATACGCAGTATTTT
CASSHGTSGRTWDTDTQYF
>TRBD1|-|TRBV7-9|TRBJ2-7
TGTGCCAGCAGGAAGGACAGGGGGCACGACGAGCAGTACTTC
CASRKDRGHDEQYF
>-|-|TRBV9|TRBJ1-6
TGTGCCAGCAGCGTAGAGACAGTCAGCTCCTATAATTCACCCCTCCACTTT
CASSVETVSSYNSPLHF
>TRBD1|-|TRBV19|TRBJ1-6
TGTGCCAGTAGTGACCGGGACAGTAATTCACCCCTCCACTTT
CASSDRDSNSPLHF
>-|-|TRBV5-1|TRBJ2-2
TGCGCCAGCAGCTCGGGGACTGCCCCGGGGGCCGGGGAGCTGTTTTTT
CASSSGTAPGAGELFF
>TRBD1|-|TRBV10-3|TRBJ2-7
TGTGCCATCAGCACAGGGGAGCCCTACGAGCAGTACTTC
CAISTGEPYEQYF
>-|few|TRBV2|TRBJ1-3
TGTGCCAGCAGTGAGGACAGTTCGCCTGGAAACACCATATATTTT
CASSEDSSPGNTIYF
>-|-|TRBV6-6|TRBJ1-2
TGTGCCAGCAGCCCCCGGACACGCTATGGCTACACCTTC
CASSPRTRYGYTF
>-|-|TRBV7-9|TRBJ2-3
TGTGCCAGCAGCTTAGCGCAGGTAGTGCTCCTCACAGATACGCAGTATTTT
CASSLAQVVLLTDTQYF
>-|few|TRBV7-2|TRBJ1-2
TGTGCCAGCAGCTTAGACCGGGTTGGCTACACCTTC
CASSLDRVGYTF
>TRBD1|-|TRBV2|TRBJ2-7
TGTGCCAGCCTGGAAGGGACAGGGAATTACGAGCAGTACTTC
CASLEGTGNYEQYF
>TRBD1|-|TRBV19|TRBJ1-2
TGTGCCAGTAGTATACGGACAGGCCAACGAAGACAATATGGCTACACCTTC
CASSIRTGQRRQYGYTF
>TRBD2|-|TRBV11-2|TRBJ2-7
TGTGCCAGCAGCTTAGTTGCTGGTTGGTCTAGCGGGACCTACGAGCAGTACTTC
CASSLVAGWSSGTYEQYF
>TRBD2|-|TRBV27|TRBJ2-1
TGTGCCAGCAGTTTTGGCCTAGCGGATTCGTACAATGAGCAGTTCTTC
CASSFGLADSYNEQFF
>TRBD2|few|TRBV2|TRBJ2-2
TGTGCCAGCAGTGAAGGCGGGAGTTTAACCGGGGAGCTGTTTTTT
CASSEGGSLTGELFF
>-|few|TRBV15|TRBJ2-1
TGTGCCACCAGCAGAGATCCCCTAGCGCCCTACAATGAGCAGTTCTTC
CATSRDPLAPYNEQFF
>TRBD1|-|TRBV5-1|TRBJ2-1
TGCGCCAGCAGCTTGTCAGGGACAGGGGGAGATGAGCAGTTCTTC
CASSLSGTGGDEQFF
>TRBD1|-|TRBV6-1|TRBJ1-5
TGTGCCAGCACGAGGGGACAGGGGGCCGGACAGCCCCAGCATTTT
CASTRGQGAGQPQHF
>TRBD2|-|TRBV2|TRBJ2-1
TGTGCCAGCAGAATGGGTACTAGCGGGAGATTCTACAATGAGCAGTTCTTC
CASRMGTSGRFYNEQFF
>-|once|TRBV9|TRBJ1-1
TGTGCCAGCAGCTCACTCGGGGAGACTGAAGCTTTCTTT
CASSSLGETEAFF
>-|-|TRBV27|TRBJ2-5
TGTGCCAGCAGTCCCAGGGGCGATCGCGAGACCCAGTACTTC
CASSPRGDRETQYF
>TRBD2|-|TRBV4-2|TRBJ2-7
TGTGCCAGCAGCCAAGCTGCAGGGACTAGCGGGTCACGGGGGGTCTACGAGCAGTACTTC
CASSQAAGTSGSRGVYEQYF
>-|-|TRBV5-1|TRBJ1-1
TGCGCCAGCAGCTTGGTACTAACAGGGTCCGGGACAATGAACACTGAAGCTTTCTTT
CASSLVLTGSGTMNTEAFF
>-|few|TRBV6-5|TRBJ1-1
TGTGCCAGCAGTTACTCTCGGCAGACTAACACTGAAGCTTTCTTT
CASSYSRQTNTEAFF
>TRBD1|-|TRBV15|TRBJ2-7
TGTGCCACCAGCAGAGACAGGGGGCTCCACGAGCAGTACTTC
CATSRDRGLHEQYF
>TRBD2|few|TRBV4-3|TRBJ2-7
TGCGCCAGCAGCCAAGATCTGACTAGCGGGGGCTACTCCTACGAGCAGTACTTC
CASSQDLTSGGYSYEQYF
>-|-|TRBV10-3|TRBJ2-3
TGTGCCATCAGTGGTGGCGGTACGGGTGGTACGCAGTATTTT
CAISGGGTGGTQYF
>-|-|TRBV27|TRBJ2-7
TGTGCCAGCAGTCCATTCGATAGCTCCTACGAGCAGTACTTC
CASSPFDSSYEQYF
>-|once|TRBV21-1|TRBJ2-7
TGTGCCAGCAGCTGGTTCAGGCGAGCGGCCTACGAGCAGTACTTC
CASSWFRRAAYEQYF
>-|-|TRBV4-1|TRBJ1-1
TGCGCCAGCAGCCAAGGACGACAGCCCCAAGCGAACGCTTTCTTT
CASSQGRQPQANAFF
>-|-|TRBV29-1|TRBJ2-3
TGCAGCGTCCCGAATATGTTGCGGGGCACAGATACGCAGTATTTT
CSVPNMLRGTDTQYF
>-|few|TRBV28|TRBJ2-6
TGTGCCAGCTCGAGTTTTGGGGCCAACGTCCTGACTTTC
CASSSFGANVLTF
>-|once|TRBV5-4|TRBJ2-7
TGTGCCAGCAGCTTGGTGGGGACAGCGGGTTACGAGCAGTACTTC
CASSLVGTAGYEQYF
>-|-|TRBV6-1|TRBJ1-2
TGTGCCAGCGGGCAAGCCCTCACCTTC
CASGQALTF
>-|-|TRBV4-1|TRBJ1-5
TGCGCCAGCAGCCGGGGACAAAGCAATCAGCCCCAGCATTTT
CASSRGQSNQPQHF
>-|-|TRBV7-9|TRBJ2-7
TGTTCCAGCAGCTTAAACTGGGAGCAGTACTTC
CSSSLNWEQYF